This TCR beta chain stems from a study of molecular identifiers for immune sequencing clone quantification. Study at large: Five portions were made in replicates from RNA of roughly 20,000 or 100,000 naive CD8 cells, and four underwent sequencing.

In TCRdb, the PCR reads were re-called with MiXCR into one record per CDR3 protein. The sample shows some 580,000 distinct CDR3 sequences, around 25% of them seen only once. General study results and limits: Clones above 20 RNA copies contained over 99% of effector molecules and under 1% of naive molecules.

As concerns this clonotype: Its matching antigen is unknown. An end of the junction does not agree with germline; a read error may underlie this.

Germline CDR1 SQVTM, CDR2 ANQGSEA. The CDR3 has 10 amino acids. The clonotype originates from a human donor in good health. Some libraries in this study had Jurkat cell RNA spiked in. Source material: naive CD8+ T cells from blood, with Jurkat cell RNA spiked in. This sample's subset: FACS-sorted CD8+CD4-CCR7+CD45RA+ naive T cells. The gene calls are TRBV29-1 and TRBJ1-1, with D uncertain. CDR3: CSVRVTDAFF. In DNA form, the CDR3 reads TGCAGCGTTCGGGTCACTGACGCTTTCTTT.